The next 31 T cell receptor beta chains were all read from a single sample in a study of T cell clusters in autoimmune cytopenias. Some 38,000 genome equivalents of blood DNA were amplified for TRB. One tube held mixed TRB-A and TRB-B primer pools for touch-down PCR. TCRdb reworked the multiplex PCR reads into one entry per CDR3 protein, no DNA. This repertoire comprises about a thousand distinct CDR3 sequences; its ten largest clones make up 85% to 95%. The source material was peripheral blood. These receptors were obtained from a human donor with an autoimmune cytopenia, with autoimmune hepatitis or in good health (not recorded which).

This sequence joins TRBV20-1 and TRBJ2-7; the D call from TCRdb, TRBD1, cannot be confirmed without DNA. The CDR3 covers 12 residues. CDR1 DFQATT and CDR2 SNEGSKA come from the germline V gene (reference sequence). The CDR3 reads CSARGRDYEQYF.

The chain uses TRBV5-1 and TRBJ1-5; the D call of TRBD1 rests on TCRdb alone, since no DNA is present to check it. CDR1 SGHRS and CDR2 YFSETQ come from the germline V gene. The CDR3 runs to 14 residues. CDR3 amino acids: CASSPGQVNQPQHF.

The rearrangement links TRBV10-3 to TRBJ2-2; TCRdb's D call, TRBD1, is unchecked because there is no DNA. CDR3 length equals 12 residues. The germline CDR1 and CDR2 sequences are ENHRY and SYGVKD. The chain's CDR3 is CAIKTGTGELFF.

This chain links TRBV6-4 with TRBJ2-1. The CDR3 has 13 residues. Germline values: CDR1 MRHNA, CDR2 SNTAGT. This CDR3 reads CASSDSHLDEQFF.

The chain recombines TRBV4-1 with TRBJ2-3. The CDR3 is 14 amino acids. CDR1 and CDR2 from the germline V gene are MGHRA and YSYEKL. CDR3 amino acids: CASSQEKVADTQYF.

The CDR3 spells CASSGVAGGHPEQFF. V usage is TRBV6-5 and J usage is TRBJ2-1; checking the TCRdb D call of TRBD2 is not possible without DNA. Germline assignment: CDR1 MNHEY and CDR2 SVGAGI. The CDR3 consists of 15 residues.

This chain uses TRBV29-1 with TRBJ1-3; TCRdb's assignment of TRBD1 cannot be checked, as there is no DNA. The CDR3 consists of 14 residues. The germline gives CDR1 SQVTM, CDR2 ANQGSEA. The CDR3 is CSVGGQGARSTIYF.

The chain recombines TRBV6-1 with TRBJ2-1; there is no DNA to check the TCRdb D call of TRBD2. Germline V lookup: CDR1 MNHNS, CDR2 SASEGT. This CDR3 has 17 residues. The CDR3 sequence is CASSVGPSGGLYNEQFF.

CDR3 protein: CSVDTRESTDTQYF. V gene TRBV29-1 combines with J gene TRBJ2-3; TCRdb's D call of TRBD1 is untestable without DNA. The CDR3 loop spans 14 amino acids. The germline gives CDR1 SQVTM, CDR2 ANQGSEA.

The chain is built from TRBV6-5 and TRBJ2-1; absent DNA, TCRdb's TRBD2 call cannot be checked. CDR1 is MNHEY and CDR2 is SVGAGI in the germline V gene. The CDR3 runs to 16 residues. This CDR3 reads CASSPGPANSYNEQFF.

V gene TRBV20-1 combines with J gene TRBJ2-1; TCRdb outputs TRBD1, but without DNA this stays unchecked. The CDR3 runs 14 residues. Germline loops: CDR1 DFQATT, CDR2 SNEGSKA (reference sequence). The CDR3 is CSAPGDVSYNEQFF.

V and J are TRBV19 and TRBJ1-6. CDR1 and CDR2 from the germline V gene are LNHDA and SQIVND (reference sequence). The CDR3 totals 17 residues. CDR3 in amino acids: CASSIAGSGTYNSPLHF.

The CDR3 reads CAWSAQGYEQYF. The chain employs TRBV30 and TRBJ2-7; TCRdb selects TRBD1, and the lack of DNA leaves this call unchecked. In germline, CDR1 is GTSNPN, CDR2 SVGIG (reference sequence). This CDR3 has 12 residues.

The rearrangement uses TRBV6-5 and TRBJ2-3. The CDR3 is 12 amino acids. Germline assignment: CDR1 MNHEY and CDR2 SVGAGI. CDR3 sequence: CASGRRTDTQYF.

V gene TRBV10-2 combines with J gene TRBJ2-1; TCRdb gives TRBD2 as the D gene, but with no DNA this cannot be confirmed. CDR1 is WSHSY and CDR2 is SAAADI in the germline V gene. This CDR3 has 11 amino acids. CDR3 residues: CASRLANEQFF.

The CDR3 reads CASSLSLAGNEQFF. The V call is TRBV7-6, the J call TRBJ2-1; TCRdb names TRBD2, which stays unverified in the absence of DNA. CDR3 size: 14 residues. Per germline, CDR1 SGHVS and CDR2 FNYEAQ.

V usage is TRBV19 and J usage is TRBJ1-5; with no DNA, the TCRdb D assignment of TRBD1 cannot be verified. This CDR3 has 14 amino acids. Germline CDR1 is LNHDA and CDR2 is SQIVND (reference sequence). The CDR3: CASSTLDRSQPQHF. The entire variable domain, with the rest obtained from reference TRBV19 and TRBJ1-5, is as follows: DGGITQSPKYLFRKEGQNVTLSCEQNLNHDAMYWYRQDPGQGLRLIYYSQIVNDFQKGDIAEGYSVSREKKESFPLTVTSAQKNPTAFYLCASSTLDRSQPQHFGDGTRLSIL.

The chain is built from TRBV20-1 and TRBJ2-5. This CDR3 comprises 14 residues. The germline V gene encodes CDR1 DFQATT and CDR2 SNEGSKA (reference sequence). CDR3 protein: CSARDRSGMETQYF.

This chain joins TRBV6-5 and TRBJ2-7. The CDR3 is 15 amino acids. Germline V gene lookup returns CDR1 MNHEY and CDR2 SVGAGI. The CDR3 here is CASSADNQWAYEQYF.

The rearrangement joins TRBV24-1 to TRBJ2-3; the TRBD2 assignment by TCRdb is unverifiable without DNA. The CDR3 extends over 14 amino acids. CDR1 and CDR2 (germline): KGHDR, SFDVKD. Here the CDR3 reads CATSDWQSGNTQYF.

The chain joins TRBV14 to TRBJ2-1. The CDR3 covers 16 residues. Per the germline V gene, CDR1 is SGHDN and CDR2 is FVKESK. CDR3 loop: CASSPALGWGYNEQFF.

The chain recombines TRBV15 with TRBJ2-5; TCRdb's D call of TRBD2 is untestable without DNA. The CDR3 sequence is 14 residues long. Germline-derived CDR1 and CDR2 are LNHNV and YYDKDF (reference sequence). CDR3 loop: CATSLRGGMETQYF.

The chain has TRBV18 and TRBJ2-1; TCRdb indicates TRBD1, and absent DNA this call remains unverified. The CDR3 totals 15 residues. Germline CDR1 reads KGHSH; CDR2 reads LQKENI. CDR3 sequence reads: CASSPTGYSYNEQFF. The variable domain in full, with the rest retrieved from reference TRBV18 and TRBJ2-1, is NAGVMQNPRHLVRRRGQEARLRCSPMKGHSHVYWYRQLPEEGLKFMVYLQKENIIDESGMPKERFSAEFPKEGPSILRIQQVVRGDSAAYFCASSPTGYSYNEQFFGPGTRLTVL.

This chain links TRBV20-1 with TRBJ2-7; no DNA is available, so the TRBD2 call from TCRdb remains unchecked. Per the germline V gene, CDR1 is DFQATT and CDR2 is SNEGSKA (reference sequence). The CDR3 has 13 amino acids. The CDR3 is CSGRTSGQAEQYF.

The chain uses TRBV6-5 and TRBJ1-2; absent DNA, TCRdb's TRBD1 call cannot be checked. In germline, CDR1 is MNHEY, CDR2 SVGAGI. CDR3 size: 15 residues. The CDR3: CASSEQGHDGYGYTF.

The genes are TRBV6-5 and TRBJ2-3; there is no DNA to check the TCRdb D call of TRBD1. Germline lookup yields CDR1 MNHEY and CDR2 SVGAGI. This CDR3 contains 18 residues. CDR3 sequence: CASSEAWLAGAGTDTQYF.

V is TRBV19 and J is TRBJ2-2; TCRdb calls TRBD1, which cannot be checked without DNA. This CDR3 is 14 amino acids long. CDR1 and CDR2 (germline): LNHDA, SQIVND (reference sequence). CDR3 residues: CAVRDTPTFGELFF.

This chain uses TRBV12-3 or TRBV12-4 with TRBJ2-1; TCRdb's D gene call, TRBD1, goes unchecked for lack of DNA. CDR3 length: 13 amino acids. The CDR3 here is CASTLDTDNEQFF.

The chain joins TRBV5-4 to TRBJ2-1. Germline V gene sequence: CDR1 SGHNT, CDR2 YYREEE (reference sequence). The CDR3 spans 15 residues. The CDR3 region is CASSLRGSSYNEQFF.

The gene calls are TRBV6-5 and TRBJ1-1; the TCRdb D gene call, TRBD1, has no DNA to confirm it. From germline, CDR1 is MNHEY and CDR2 SVGAGI. The CDR3 contains 15 residues. This chain's CDR3 is CASSRPGPLNTEAFF.

The chain is built from TRBV6-5 and TRBJ2-3; the D gene TCRdb calls, TRBD2, cannot be checked with no DNA. The CDR3 runs to 17 residues. Germline-derived CDR1 and CDR2 are MNHEY and SVGAGI. The CDR3 region is CASSLGASGWSTDTQYF.